This TCR beta chain was documented in a study of T cell repertoires in cytomegalovirus infection. Background on the study: Recently identified HLA-C-restricted CMV epitopes and well-studied HLA-B-restricted CMV epitopes were used by the study. Public TCR beta signatures provided an indication of both CMV infection and a matching HLA type. Study-level findings and limits: Accumulated public TCR beta family frequency recognized individuals carrying CMV together with the relevant HLA. HLA-C-restricted CMV-specific TCR beta clonotypes prevailed in the ex vivo response.

V shed 4 bases and J 8 bases; nucleotides not matched to a gene: 11. Germline V gene sequence: CDR1 MNHNY, CDR2 SVGAGI (reference sequence). CDR3 length equals 15 residues. Of note for this clonotype: Its antigen is unidentified.

Using its own MiXCR run on the reads, TCRdb lists one record per CDR3 protein. The sample holds about 830,000 distinct CDR3 sequences, about 33% seen once. This TCR was recovered from a human donor in good health (CMV status not recorded). Some clones in this sample may be carry-over from other donors' samples. The genes are TRBV6-6 and TRBJ1-2; the match to TRBD1 covers 9 bases. This specimen was cultured CD8+ T cells from PBMCs, taken from culture after CMV antigen stimulation. CDR3 nucleotides: TGTGCCAGCAGTTCCCGCCGGGACAGGGATCTCGGCTACACCTTC. Protein: CASSSRRDRDLGYTF.